This TCR beta chain was recorded in a study of T cell responses to AZD1222 COVID-19 vaccine. Notes on this clone: Its target is not known.

The germline V gene has CDR1 SGHTA and CDR2 FQGNSA. This CDR3 is 14 amino acids long. V shed 4 bases and J 7 bases; nucleotides not matched to a gene: 8. Notes on the study in general: Receipt of two AZD1222 doses was followed by a rise in Spike-specific TCR breadth and depth. Targets within unmutated variant regions were reportedly found for nearly half of spike-specific TCRs. At 160-218 and 743-854, vaccine-associated CD4 TCRs were dominant, and they spanned spike.

The assay was immunoSEQ multiplex PCR, and TCRdb's table has in-frame clones only and misses some. The sample records 140,000 or so clones, 89% being singletons. The clonotype was recovered from an adult who received the AZD1222 COVID-19 vaccine. The gene calls are TRBV7-2 and TRBJ1-2, with TRBD1 identical over 8 bases. The starting material was peripheral blood, obtained 28 days after the second AZD1222 dose. The chain's CDR3 is CASSSGQGVGGYTF. DNA for the CDR3: TGTGCCAGCAGCTCCGGACAGGGTGTGGGTGGCTACACCTTC.